A selection of T cell receptor beta chains follows, all from one sample in a study of blood T cell repertoires in COVID-19. The protocol was immunoSEQ multiplex PCR, while the TCRdb copy is restricted to in-frame clones and leaves out a portion. The sample holds about 40,000 clones, 80% to 90% seen once. Sequencing was carried out using peripheral blood. The receptors here all came from a human donor in a cohort sampled during active or convalescent COVID-19. The donor label of this sample is uncertain. CDR3s include the opening cysteine and the closing phenylalanine or tryptophan. Each record gives: V gene, D gene, J gene, clone size, CDR3 protein, CDR3 DNA. A D gene is named only where the DNA matches it firmly. Size tells how often a clone was seen (once, few, many) or the class of an expanded clone, and some rows leave it out.

TRBV4-3	NA	TRBJ2-3	NA	CASSQALRVQDTQYF	TGCGCCAGCAGCCAAGCCCTTAGAGTACAGGATACGCAGTATTTT
TRBV11-3	TRBD2	TRBJ2-2	NA	CASSLRREYGTGELFF	TGTGCCAGCAGCTTGAGGCGGGAGTACGGGACCGGGGAGCTGTTTTTT
TRBV12-3/TRBV12-4	NA	TRBJ2-7	NA	CASSPYSYEQYF	TGTGCCAGCAGCCCCTACTCCTACGAGCAGTACTTC
TRBV7-9	NA	TRBJ2-4	NA	CASSLGHEVNIQYF	TGTGCCAGCAGCTTGGGGCATGAAGTTAACATTCAGTACTTC
TRBV5-6	TRBD1	TRBJ2-7	NA	CASSLQGSFYEQYF	TGTGCCAGCAGCTTACAGGGGTCATTTTACGAGCAGTACTTC
TRBV11-2	TRBD2	TRBJ2-7	NA	CASSLVPLAGAHEQYF	TGTGCCAGCAGCTTAGTACCTTTAGCGGGAGCACACGAGCAGTACTTC
TRBV13	NA	TRBJ2-7	NA	CASSLGRGYEQYF	TGTGCCAGCAGCTTAGGGCGCGGGTATGAGCAGTACTTC
TRBV7-9	TRBD1	TRBJ1-2	medium-sized	CASSPGGNMNTF	TGTGCCAGCAGCCCAGGGGGGAATATGAACACCTTC
TRBV19	NA	TRBJ2-7	NA	CASSKAGQKGSYEQYF	TGTGCCAGTAGTAAGGCGGGGCAGAAGGGGTCCTACGAGCAGTACTTC
TRBV24-1	NA	TRBJ1-1	NA	CATSDFPAVTVEAFF	TGTGCCACCAGTGATTTTCCGGCCGTGACAGTTGAAGCTTTCTTT
TRBV5-1	NA	TRBJ2-1	NA	CASSREGIEFF	TGCGCCAGCAGCCGAGAGGGAATCGAGTTCTTC
TRBV14	NA	TRBJ2-5	NA	CASSTANRRQETQYF	TGTGCCAGCAGCACTGCTAATCGTCGGCAAGAGACCCAGTACTTC
TRBV7-2	NA	TRBJ2-2	NA	CASSLGLYGELFF	TGTGCCAGCAGCTTAGGTCTATACGGGGAGCTGTTTTTT
TRBV3-1/TRBV3-2	NA	TRBJ2-5	NA	CASSKGRGQETQYF	TGTGCCAGCAGTAAGGGAAGGGGACAAGAGACCCAGTACTTC